Below, one T cell receptor beta chain is given with its context. Its specificity is unknown. V lost 4 bases to trimming and J lost 4 bases, with 7 bases between them. CDR1 and CDR2 (germline): SQVTM, ANQGSEA. The CDR3 runs 11 residues. This sample is drawn from a study of T cell responses to AZD1222 COVID-19 vaccine. Findings and limits, study-wide: Two AZD1222 doses significantly raised spike-specific TCR breadth and depth over controls. At 160-218 and 743-854, vaccine-associated CD4 TCRs were dominant, and they spanned spike. Donors were chiefly white British, with a greater number of females, and clonal diversity was perhaps underestimated.

Measured with immunoSEQ multiplex PCR; TCRdb has only the in-frame clones, and not every one. The sample lists roughly 97,000 clones; roughly 91% were seen once. The sample in question was peripheral blood, obtained on day 0 of AZD1222 vaccination. The sequence was obtained from an adult in good health. The chain uses TRBV29-1 and TRBJ2-5; D gene ambiguous. The CDR3 DNA reads TGCAGCGTTGTAAACAGAGAGACCCAGTACTTC. Translating gives CSVVNRETQYF.